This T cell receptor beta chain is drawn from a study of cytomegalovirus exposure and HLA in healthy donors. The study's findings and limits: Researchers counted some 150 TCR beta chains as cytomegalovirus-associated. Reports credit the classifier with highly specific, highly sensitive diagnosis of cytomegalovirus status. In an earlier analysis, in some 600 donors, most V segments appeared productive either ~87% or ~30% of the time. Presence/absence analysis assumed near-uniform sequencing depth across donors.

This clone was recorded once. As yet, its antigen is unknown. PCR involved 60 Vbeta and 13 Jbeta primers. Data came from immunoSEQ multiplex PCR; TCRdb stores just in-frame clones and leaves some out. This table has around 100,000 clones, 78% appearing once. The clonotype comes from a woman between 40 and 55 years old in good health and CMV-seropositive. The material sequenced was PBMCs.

DNA for the CDR3: TGTGCCAGCAGTGCCATCTACGAGCAGTACTTC. It encodes CASSAIYEQYF. The genes are TRBV2 and TRBJ2-7; unclear D gene. The V end was cut by 4 bases, the J end by 3 bases, with 4 bases between. This CDR3 spans 11 amino acids. CDR1 is SNHLY, CDR2 FYNNEI, per germline.